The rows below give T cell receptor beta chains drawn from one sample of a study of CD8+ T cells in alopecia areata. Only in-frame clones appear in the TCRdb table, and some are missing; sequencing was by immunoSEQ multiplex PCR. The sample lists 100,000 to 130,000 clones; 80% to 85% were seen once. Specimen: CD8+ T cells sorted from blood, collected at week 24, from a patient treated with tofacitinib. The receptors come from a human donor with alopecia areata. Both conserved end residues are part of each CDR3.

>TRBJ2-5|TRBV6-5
CASSPGQGARGIYF
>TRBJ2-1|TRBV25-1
CASRSIGEQFF
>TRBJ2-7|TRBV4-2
CASSQDSYEQYF
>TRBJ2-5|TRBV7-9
CASSLLRAGVRQETQYF
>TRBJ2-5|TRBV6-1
CASSRGYQETQYF
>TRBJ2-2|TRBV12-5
CASGLPPGTGVTGELFF
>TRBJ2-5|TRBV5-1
CASSLFGLALGETQYF
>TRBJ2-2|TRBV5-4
CASRGPGLGKDTGELFF
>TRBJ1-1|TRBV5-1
CASSLALRGVGTEAFF
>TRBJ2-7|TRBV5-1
CASSLDRGNEQYF
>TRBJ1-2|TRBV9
CASSVKEGGHGYTF
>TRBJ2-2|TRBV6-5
CASSRYRAAGELFF
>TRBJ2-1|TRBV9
CASSVGPSGAYNEQFF
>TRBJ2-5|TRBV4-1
CASSQGQGAQETQYF
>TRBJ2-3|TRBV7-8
CASSLDLASAGPDTQYF
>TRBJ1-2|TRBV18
CASLPETGYGYTF
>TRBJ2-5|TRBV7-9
CASTLLEQETQYF
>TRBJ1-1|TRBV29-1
CSVEVAGAAFF
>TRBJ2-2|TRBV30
CAWEGSSGTLLGELFF
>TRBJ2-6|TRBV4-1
CASSLRTLDRGPTSGANVLTF
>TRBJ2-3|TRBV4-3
CASSQAGDTDTQYF
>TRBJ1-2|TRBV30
CACPHIGTGKYGYTF
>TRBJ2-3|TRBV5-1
CASSPGTSGGDTQYF
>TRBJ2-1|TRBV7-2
CASSLVDGAGNEQFF
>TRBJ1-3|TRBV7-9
CASSSGPGNTIYF
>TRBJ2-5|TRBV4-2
CASSLLADTKETQYF
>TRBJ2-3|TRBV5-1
CASSFRARGGTDTQYF
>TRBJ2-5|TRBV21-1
CASSKVGHQETQYF
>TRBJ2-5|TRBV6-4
CASSEHGASGQETQYF
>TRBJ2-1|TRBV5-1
CASSLQGARGNEQFF
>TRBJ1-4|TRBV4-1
CASSQRRQGVNEKLFF
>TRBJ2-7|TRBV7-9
CASSLGLADEQYF
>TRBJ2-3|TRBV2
CASNVKAGTLSTDTQYF
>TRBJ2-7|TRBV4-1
CASSRSTGTPLYEQYF